This TCR beta chain was retrieved from a study of blood T cell repertoires in COVID-19. Study as a whole: Italy, Spain and the United States were the sources of the convalescent and acute COVID-19 samples. T cells, B-cell-depleted T cells, or PBMCs provided the cDNA or gDNA that served as material.

The CDR3 spans 13 residues. V lost 2 bases to trimming and J lost 8 bases, with 13 bases between them. As originally analysed: Reference gene primer amplification gave estimated nucleated cell counts. The protocol was immunoSEQ multiplex PCR, while the TCRdb copy is restricted to in-frame clones and leaves out a portion. V, J and clone size derive from that table, while D and trimming were established from the DNA sequence. The sample holds 150,000 to 200,000 clones; over 80% are singletons and the top ten take about 4.9%. The chain uses TRBV12-3 or TRBV12-4 and TRBJ2-7; D possibly corresponds to TRBD1 (6 bases). The sequence was collected from a woman in her twenties or thirties with acute or convalescent COVID-19. The sequenced material came from peripheral blood. The CDR3 DNA sequence: TGTGCCAGCAGTTTAAAAAGGGACACACAGCAGTACTTC. Its protein product is CASSLKRDTQQYF.